The clone carrying this T cell receptor beta chain was detected many times. Its antigen is not known. This entry belongs to a study of regulatory T cells in long-lasting Graves disease. In building TCR beta libraries, iRepertoire HTBI primers were used together with Arm-PCR of CDR3 regions. One entry per CDR3 protein, called by TCRdb with MiXCR from the multiplex PCR reads. The sample lists 510,000 or so distinct CDR3 sequences, about 12% occurring once. The CDR3 sequence is 15 residues long. V lost 7 bases and J 2 bases, leaving 16 bases between the germline ends. CDR1 is MNHEY, CDR2 SMNVEV, per germline (reference sequence). Study findings and constraints: Relative to newly diagnosed Graves' patients, persistent ones had lower TCR diversity.

The time point: newly diagnosed GD, antithyroid drugs for less than 3 months. The TCR library was made from RNA extracted from PBMCs. The same data also went into a second study, on T cells in Graves' hyperthyroidism and ophthalmopathy.

The gene calls are TRBV27 and TRBJ2-3; maybe TRBD2 (5 bases). This sample comprised peripheral blood mononuclear cells (PBMCs), obtained at new diagnosis, from a patient treated with antithyroid drugs. The receptor's source is a woman aged 25 to 39 with Graves disease. CDR3 in amino acids: CASIHSSESTDTQYF. DNA for the CDR3: TGTGCCAGCATACATAGTAGCGAATCCACAGATACGCAGTATTTT.